A selection of T cell receptor beta chains follows, all from one sample in a study of T-cell reconstitution after alpha-beta-depleted transplantation in children. TCRdb independently ran MiXCR on the PCR reads; one entry per CDR3 protein. The data show approximately 800,000 distinct CDR3 sequences, with around 15% seen just once and about 5% held by the top ten. The source material was PBMCs, mostly from graft donor cells, sampled 360 days after TCRalphabeta/CD19-depleted stem cell transplant. The source is a male patient younger than 18 who had a stem cell transplant for acute lymphoblastic leukemia, so the T cells may come from the graft donor. Each CDR3 is given with its conserved first and last residue. D genes are given only for firm matches. Not every row has a clone size; where given, it reads once, few, many or a size class.

d_call j_call v_call clone_size cdr3_aa cdr3_nt
TRBD1 TRBJ2-3 TRBV4-1 few CASSLFDRGRTDTQYF TGCGCCAGCAGCCTATTCGACAGGGGGCGGACAGATACGCAGTATTTT
. TRBJ2-1 TRBV29-1 . CSVEAPGYEQFF TGCAGCGTTGAAGCCCCCGGCTATGAGCAGTTCTTC
TRBD2 TRBJ2-5 TRBV5-1 many CASSLVLAGVSETQYF TGCGCCAGCAGCTTGGTTCTAGCGGGAGTGTCCGAGACCCAGTACTTC
. TRBJ2-1 TRBV20-1 few CSARFRREQQFF TGCAGTGCTAGATTTAGGCGGGAACAGCAGTTCTTC
. TRBJ1-4 TRBV11-2 few CASSLGVGTLNEKLFF TGTGCCAGCAGCTTAGGGGTCGGGACGCTTAATGAAAAACTGTTTTTT
TRBD2 TRBJ2-7 TRBV4-1 . CASSQEESGAYEQYF TGCGCCAGCAGCCAAGAAGAAAGCGGGGCCTACGAGCAGTACTTC
TRBD2 TRBJ2-1 TRBV27 few CASSLLAGEGPYNEQFF TGTGCCAGCAGTTTACTAGCGGGAGAGGGACCCTACAATGAGCAGTTCTTC
. TRBJ1-1 TRBV4-2 many CASSATLQGEAFF TGTGCCAGCAGCGCGACCCTACAGGGTGAAGCTTTCTTT
. TRBJ2-3 TRBV5-1 few CASSLGGGNGDTQYF TGCGCCAGCAGCTTGGGAGGCGGGAACGGAGATACGCAGTATTTT
TRBD2 TRBJ2-3 TRBV7-7 . CASSQWTSGADTQYF TGTGCCAGCAGCCAATGGACTAGCGGAGCAGATACGCAGTATTTT
TRBD2 TRBJ2-7 TRBV12-3/TRBV12-4 many CASSATSGRDEQYF TGTGCCAGCAGTGCGACCAGCGGGAGGGACGAGCAGTACTTC
TRBD1 TRBJ2-5 TRBV3-1 few CASSQGPQTGFYQETQYF TGTGCCAGCAGCCAAGGCCCCCAGACAGGGTTTTACCAAGAGACCCAGTACTTC
. TRBJ2-1 TRBV9 few CAYQGGGRSYNEQFF TGTGCCTATCAGGGGGGGGGCCGCTCCTACAATGAGCAGTTCTTC
TRBD2 TRBJ2-7 TRBV7-9 few CASSLPQQRGGSYEQYF TGTGCCAGCAGCTTACCCCAACAGCGGGGAGGGAGCTACGAGCAGTACTTC
TRBD2 TRBJ2-1 TRBV5-1 few CASSSDDASGRAPYNEQFF TGCGCCAGCAGCTCCGATGACGCCAGCGGGAGGGCCCCATACAATGAGCAGTTCTTC
TRBD2 TRBJ2-7 TRBV5-1 once CASSLRSGGPTHEQYF TGCGCCAGCAGCTTGCGGTCGGGAGGGCCTACTCACGAGCAGTACTTC
. TRBJ2-5 TRBV30 . CAWSRGIQETQYF TGTGCCTGGAGTAGGGGGATTCAAGAGACCCAGTACTTC
. TRBJ2-5 TRBV5-1 few CASSLGGPYKETQYF TGCGCCAGCAGCTTAGGGGGACCCTACAAGGAGACCCAGTACTTC
. TRBJ2-1 TRBV5-6 . CASSLYGRAEQFF TGTGCCAGCAGCTTGTATGGCAGGGCCGAGCAGTTCTTC
. TRBJ2-4 TRBV7-6 . CASSFMEGPLNIQYF TGTGCCAGCAGCTTTATGGAAGGGCCCCTAAACATTCAGTACTTC
. TRBJ2-5 TRBV27 few CASSPGTSFGETQYF TGTGCCAGCAGTCCAGGGACTTCCTTCGGAGAGACCCAGTACTTC
. TRBJ2-1 TRBV11-1 few CASSLSLGRGSYNEQFF TGTGCCAGCAGCTTATCTCTCGGGCGGGGCTCCTACAATGAGCAGTTCTTC
. TRBJ2-2 TRBV5-1 . CASGGSGSNTGELFF TGCGCCAGCGGAGGGTCCGGGAGCAACACCGGGGAGCTGTTTTTT
. TRBJ2-7 TRBV7-9 . CASSLVGDPTDEQYF TGTGCCAGCAGCTTAGTTGGGGACCCAACAGACGAGCAGTACTTC
TRBD2 TRBJ2-7 TRBV5-1 many CASSLRGDSYEQYF TGTGCCAGCAGTCTCCGGGGGGACTCCTACGAGCAGTACTTC
TRBD2 TRBJ2-7 TRBV6-5 many CASSYTYFGTSGYEQYF TGTGCCAGCAGTTACACCTACTTCGGGACTAGCGGCTACGAGCAGTACTTC
. TRBJ1-1 TRBV11-2 few CASSLWGTTEAFF TGTGCCAGCAGCTTATGGGGGACCACTGAAGCTTTCTTT
. TRBJ2-4 TRBV29-1 few CSVEDRGGRTIAKNIQYF TGCAGCGTTGAAGATCGGGGCGGCAGGACAATAGCCAAAAACATTCAGTACTTC
TRBD2 TRBJ2-1 TRBV7-9 few CASSFPTSGRANEQFF TGTGCCAGCAGCTTCCCTACTAGCGGGAGGGCCAATGAGCAGTTCTTC
TRBD2 TRBJ2-1 TRBV7-9 many CASIASGSWGEQFF TGTGCCAGCATTGCTAGCGGGAGTTGGGGTGAGCAGTTCTTC
TRBD1 TRBJ2-7 TRBV19 few CASSGWTGPHEQYF TGTGCCAGTAGTGGTTGGACAGGGCCCCACGAGCAGTACTTC
. TRBJ2-7 TRBV11-2 few CASSFFLLRGAGYEQYF TGTGCCAGCAGCTTTTTCTTACTAAGGGGCGCGGGTTACGAGCAGTACTTC
TRBD2 TRBJ2-2 TRBV12-3/TRBV12-4 many CASSFQREVGGELFF TGTGCCAGCAGTTTTCAGCGGGAGGTTGGCGGGGAGCTGTTTTTT
TRBD1 TRBJ1-2 TRBV2 few CASSSGLSGQPNYGYTF TGTGCCAGCAGTTCAGGCTTATCGGGACAGCCGAACTATGGCTACACCTTC
TRBD1 TRBJ2-7 TRBV5-1 . CASSQGDGGSYEQYF TGCGCCAGCAGCCAGGGGGACGGAGGCTCCTACGAGCAGTACTTC
. TRBJ2-1 TRBV5-1 . CASSLSPGYNEQFF TGCGCCAGCAGCTTAAGTCCGGGCTATAATGAGCAGTTCTTC
TRBD2 TRBJ2-7 TRBV4-1 . CASSPNRGGLADYEQYF TGCGCCAGCAGCCCTAACAGGGGGGGACTAGCGGACTACGAGCAGTACTTC
TRBD1 TRBJ2-3 TRBV28 many CASSLSDRGASTDTQYF TGTGCCAGCAGTTTATCGGACAGGGGGGCTAGCACAGATACGCAGTATTTT
TRBD1 TRBJ1-1 TRBV7-2 few CASRKQGYTEAFF TGTGCCAGCAGGAAACAGGGGTACACTGAAGCTTTCTTT
TRBD1 TRBJ2-5 TRBV6-1 once CASRRQGSGETQYF TGTGCCAGCAGGCGACAGGGGAGCGGAGAGACCCAGTACTTC
TRBD1 TRBJ1-1 TRBV18 few CASSLAGGYEAFF TGTGCCAGCTCACTCGCAGGGGGGTATGAAGCTTTCTTT
. TRBJ2-2 TRBV5-1 . CASAEGQVGTGELFF TGCGCCAGCGCCGAAGGGCAGGTCGGCACCGGGGAGCTGTTTTTT